The clone carrying this TCR beta chain was recorded a few times. Amplification yielded TCR beta CDR3 regions, with RNA transcripts as the source. When the TCR CDR3 underwent first-round RT-PCR, the HTBI primer set was used. TCRdb fed the multiplex PCR reads into MiXCR, producing one record per CDR3 protein. The table lists about 210,000 distinct CDR3 sequences, 17% of them singletons. Germline assignment: CDR1 KGHSH and CDR2 LQKENI. This CDR3 has 13 residues. With 6 bases removed from V and 6 bases from J, the gap between germline ends came to 15 bases. This entry comes from a study of T cells in Graves' hyperthyroidism and ophthalmopathy.

The sample consisted of blood. The source is a man between 45 and 60 years old with Graves' hyperthyroidism. The genes are TRBV18 and TRBJ2-7; D possibly corresponds to TRBD1 (6 bases). As DNA, the CDR3 is TGTGCCAGCTCCCCAGGGGCAGGGGCCGAGCAGTACTTC. Its protein product is CASSPGAGAEQYF.